This T cell receptor beta chain was captured by sequencing in a study of glioma-infiltrating T cells. The iRepertoire nested amplicon-rescue multiplex PCR amplified TCR alpha and beta CDR3s from RNA. TCRdb re-called the multiplex PCR reads with MiXCR, one entry per CDR3 protein. The data contain roughly 130,000 distinct CDR3 sequences, 24% of them singletons. The junction had 5 bases not matched to a gene; V was cut back by 5 bases and J by 7 bases. Germline V CDR1 and CDR2: SGHDN, FVKESK. This CDR3 is built from 13 residues. The receptor was isolated from a human donor with low-grade glioma or glioblastoma, undergoing nonglioma brain surgery, or in good health (not recorded which). The source material was glioma tissue, nonneoplastic brain tissue, or PBMCs (not recorded which). V gene TRBV14 combines with J gene TRBJ2-5; 9 nucleotides agree with TRBD1. The CDR3 loop reads CASSSGTGMTQYF. CDR3 DNA sequence: TGTGCCAGCAGCTCTGGGACAGGGATGACCCAGTACTTC.